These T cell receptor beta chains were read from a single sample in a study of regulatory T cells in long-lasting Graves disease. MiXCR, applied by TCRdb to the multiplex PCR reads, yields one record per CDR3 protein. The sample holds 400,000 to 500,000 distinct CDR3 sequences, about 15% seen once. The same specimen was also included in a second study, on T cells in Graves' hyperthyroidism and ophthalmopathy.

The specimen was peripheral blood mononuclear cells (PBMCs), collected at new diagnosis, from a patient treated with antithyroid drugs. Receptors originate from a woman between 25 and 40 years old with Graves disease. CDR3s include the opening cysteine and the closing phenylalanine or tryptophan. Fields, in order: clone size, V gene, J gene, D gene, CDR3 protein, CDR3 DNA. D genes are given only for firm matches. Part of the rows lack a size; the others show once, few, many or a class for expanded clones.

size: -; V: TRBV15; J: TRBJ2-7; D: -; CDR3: CATSIAIDYERYF; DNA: TGTGCCACCAGCATTGCCATCGACTACGAGCGGTACTTC
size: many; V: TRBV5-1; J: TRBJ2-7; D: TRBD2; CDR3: CASSQRTSGNYEQYF; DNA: TGCGCCAGCAGTCAACGGACTAGCGGGAACTACGAGCAGTACTTC
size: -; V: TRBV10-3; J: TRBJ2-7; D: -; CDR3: CAIAESEFLYEQYF; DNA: TGTGCCATCGCCGAGTCAGAGTTTCTCTACGAGCAGTACTTC
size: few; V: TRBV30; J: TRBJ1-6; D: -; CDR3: CAWSVPTSSYNSPLHF; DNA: TGTGCCTGGAGTGTACCCACGAGCTCCTATAATTCACCCCTCCACTTT
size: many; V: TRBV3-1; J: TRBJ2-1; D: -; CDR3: CASSQVRSGEQFF; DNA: TGTGCCAGCAGCCAAGTCAGGAGTGGTGAGCAGTTCTTC
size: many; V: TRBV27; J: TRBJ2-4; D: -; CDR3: CASSLSPGRGNIQYF; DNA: TGTGCCAGCAGTTTATCACCGGGCAGGGGAAACATTCAGTACTTC
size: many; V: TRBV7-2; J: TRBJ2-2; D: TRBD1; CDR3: CASSLGGTANTGELFF; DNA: TGTGCCAGCAGCTTAGGGGGGACAGCGAACACCGGGGAGCTGTTTTTT
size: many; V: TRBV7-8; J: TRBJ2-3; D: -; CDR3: CASSFYGDTDTQYF; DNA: TGTGCCAGCAGCTTTTACGGAGACACAGATACGCAGTATTTT
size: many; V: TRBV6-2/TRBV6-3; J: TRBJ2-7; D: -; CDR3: CASSKPGRTSYEQYF; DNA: TGTGCCAGCAGTAAACCGGGACGGACGAGCTACGAGCAGTACTTC
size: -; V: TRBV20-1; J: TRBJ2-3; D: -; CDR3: CSARPASTDTQYF; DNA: TGCAGTGCTAGGCCGGCCAGCACAGATACGCAGTATTTT
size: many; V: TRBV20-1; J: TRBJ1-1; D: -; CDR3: CSARAGAVLMTEAFF; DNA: TGCAGTGCTAGAGCAGGGGCGGTTCTGATGACTGAAGCTTTCTTT
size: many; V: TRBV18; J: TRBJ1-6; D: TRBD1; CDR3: CASSPKDRASYNSPLHF; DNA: TGTGCCAGCTCACCAAAGGACAGGGCATCCTATAATTCACCCCTCCACTTT
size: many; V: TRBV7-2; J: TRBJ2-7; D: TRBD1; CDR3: CASSEDRGRGYEQYF; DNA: TGTGCCAGCAGCGAAGACAGGGGGCGCGGGTACGAGCAGTACTTC
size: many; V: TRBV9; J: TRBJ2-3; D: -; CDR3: CASSPRLAKVSPGQGTQYF; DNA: TGTGCCAGCAGCCCACGACTAGCGAAAGTGTCCCCTGGACAGGGTACGCAGTATTTT
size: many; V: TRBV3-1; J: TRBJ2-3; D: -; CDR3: CASSQERGFTDTQYF; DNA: TGTGCCAGCAGCCAAGAGCGGGGTTTCACAGATACGCAGTATTTT
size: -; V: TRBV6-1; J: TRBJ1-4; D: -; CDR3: CASSEVSGEQVALEKLFF; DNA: TGTGCCAGCAGTGAAGTCAGCGGTGAGCAGGTCGCTTTGGAAAAACTGTTTTTT
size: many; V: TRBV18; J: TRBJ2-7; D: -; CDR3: CASSQPPFSYEQYF; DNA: TGTGCCAGCTCACAGCCCCCCTTCTCCTACGAGCAGTACTTC
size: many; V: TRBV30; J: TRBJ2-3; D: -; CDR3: CAWIPATTDTQYF; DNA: TGTGCCTGGATTCCCGCGACGACAGATACGCAGTATTTT
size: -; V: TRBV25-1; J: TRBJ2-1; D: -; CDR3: CASSESLDINEQFF; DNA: TGTGCCAGCAGTGAATCACTAGATATAAATGAGCAGTTCTTC
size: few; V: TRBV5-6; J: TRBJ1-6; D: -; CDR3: CASSRGTTGLHF; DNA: TGTGCCAGCAGCCGCGGGACAACGGGCCTCCACTTT
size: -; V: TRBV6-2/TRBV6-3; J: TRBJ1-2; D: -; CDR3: CASSQNGPQPYGYTF; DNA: TGTGCCAGCAGTCAGAACGGGCCGCAACCGTATGGCTACACCTTC
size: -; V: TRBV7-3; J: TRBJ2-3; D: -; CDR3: CASSLTTGSADTQCF; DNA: TGTGCCAGCAGCTTAACTACAGGTTCCGCAGATACGCAGTGTTTT